Following are 30 T cell receptor beta chains from one sample sequenced in a study of blood T cell repertoires in COVID-19. Using immunoSEQ multiplex PCR, the repertoire was profiled, and TCRdb retains in-frame clones only, with some absent. Altogether 150,000 or so clones are present, around 84% being singletons, with the ten largest covering about 6%. Sequences were obtained from PBMCs or T cells enriched from blood (not recorded which). Receptor source: a man between 35 and 55 years old who had recovered from COVID-19.

The V call is TRBV28, the J call TRBJ2-7; 11 nucleotides line up with TRBD2. V dropped 6 bases and J dropped 3; count of bases not matched to a gene: 16. The germline gives CDR1 MDHEN, CDR2 SYDVKM. The CDR3 is 18 amino acids. CDR3 residues: CASSFPTGPLAGGYEQYF. The CDR3 DNA sequence: TGTGCCAGCAGCTTTCCGACAGGGCCCCTAGCGGGGGGCTACGAGCAGTACTTC.

This clone showed up just once. The V gene is TRBV7-3, the J gene TRBJ2-5; TRBD1 might be the D (6 bases). The germline CDR1 and CDR2 sequences are SGHTA and FQGTGA. The length of the CDR3 is 15 residues. V was trimmed by 4 bases and J by 1 base, leaving 13 bases between them. CDR3 sequence: CASSSIGGGQETQYF. The CDR3 DNA reads TGTGCCAGCAGCTCAATAGGGGGTGGCCAAGAGACCCAGTACTTC.

The chain carries TRBV7-9 and TRBJ2-7; tentatively, D is TRBD2 (7 bases). V was shortened by 5 bases and J by 2 bases, with 19 bases between the two germline ends. The CDR3 loop spans 16 amino acids. Germline V CDR1 and CDR2: SEHNR, FQNEAQ (reference sequence). DNA of the CDR3: TGTGCCAGCAGCCCCCCTCTGGCGGGGGCCGCCTACGAGCAGTACTTC. It translates to CASSPPLAGAAYEQYF. The complete variable domain, with remaining parts taken from reference TRBV7-9 and TRBJ2-7, reads DTGVSQNPRHKITKRGQNVTFRCDPISEHNRLYWYRQTLGQGPEFLTYFQNEAQLEKSRLLSDRFSAERPKGSFSTLEIQRTEQGDSAMYLCASSPPLAGAAYEQYFGPGTRLTVT.

This clone was picked up a small number of times. This chain joins TRBV2 and TRBJ1-5; D call uncertain. V was shortened by 8 bases and J by 3 bases, with 8 bases between the two germline ends. Germline V CDR1 and CDR2: SNHLY, FYNNEI. The CDR3 contains 12 residues. CDR3 nucleotide sequence: TGTGCCAGCCGGAGGGTCAATCAGCCCCAGCATTTT. Protein: CASRRVNQPQHF.

V gene TRBV21-1 combines with J gene TRBJ2-1; TRBD2, the D gene given by the table, was not confirmed from the DNA. TRBV21-1 is noted as a pseudogene. This CDR3 has 14 residues. The CDR3 nucleotides are TGTGCCAGCTTTAGGACTAGCGGGGGAAATGAGCAGTTCTTC. Encoded protein: CASFRTSGGNEQFF.

The CDR3 DNA reads TGTGCCAGCAGCTTGGTCGGGACTAGCGGGGTCTCAGATACGCAGTATTTT. It is translated as CASSLVGTSGVSDTQYF. V and J are TRBV5-6 and TRBJ2-3; TRBD2 matches 13 bases. Per the germline V gene, CDR1 is SGHDT and CDR2 is YYEEEE. With 0 bases clipped from V and 4 bases from J, the junction kept 5 bases outside the gene matches. This CDR3 has 17 residues. The entire variable domain, with the rest obtained from reference TRBV5-6 and TRBJ2-3, is as follows: DAGVTQSPTHLIKTRGQQVTLRCSPKSGHDTVSWYQQALGQGPQFIFQYYEEEERQRGNFPDRFSGHQFPNYSSELNVNALLLGDSALYLCASSLVGTSGVSDTQYFGPGTRLTVL.

The rearrangement joins TRBV7-9 to TRBJ2-3, with D tentatively TRBD1 (5 bases). CDR3 length: 15 residues. CDR1 is SEHNR, CDR2 FQNEAQ, per germline (reference sequence). V lost 3 bases, J lost 0 bases, and 10 bases lay in between. The CDR3 loop is CASSFQGVSTDTQYF. The CDR3 DNA reads as TGTGCCAGCAGCTTTCAGGGTGTTAGCACAGATACGCAGTATTTT.

This sequence joins TRBV9 and TRBJ1-2; D possibly corresponds to TRBD1 (6 bases). The CDR3 has 17 amino acids. Germline V gene data show CDR1 as SGDLS and CDR2 as YYNGEE. Trimming removed 4 bases at V and 3 bases at J, with 22 bases between. Here the CDR3 DNA reads TGTGCCAGCAGCCCCCATGAGGGGGGGCTGCTTGACTATGGCTACACCTTC. It encodes CASSPHEGGLLDYGYTF.

J is TRBJ1-3 and V is TRBV5-4; D is perhaps TRBD1 (6 bases). Germline V gene sequence: CDR1 SGHNT, CDR2 YYREEE (reference sequence). The CDR3 covers 14 residues. Deletions cut 0 bases from V and 3 bases from J, with 7 bases between. The CDR3 coding sequence is TGTGCCAGCAGCTTGGCAGGGGTTGGAAACACCATATATTTT. Translating gives CASSLAGVGNTIYF.

The rearrangement joins TRBV6-5 to TRBJ1-5, with D hard to call. The CDR3 is 15 amino acids. Germline V lookup: CDR1 MNHEY, CDR2 SVGAGI. With 6 bases removed from V and 0 bases from J, the gap between germline ends came to 12 bases. CDR3 bases: TGTGCCAGCAGAGCGTTCCGAGATAGCAATCAGCCCCAGCATTTT. Protein sequence: CASRAFRDSNQPQHF.

The chain uses TRBV5-1 and TRBJ2-6, with D unclear. The CDR3 length is 15 residues. Germline CDR1 SGHRS, CDR2 YFSETQ. V was cut by 0 bases and J by 0 bases, with 4 bases left in between. The CDR3 is CASSLVASGANVLTF. The CDR3, as DNA: TGCGCCAGCAGCTTGGTGGCCTCTGGGGCCAACGTCCTGACTTTC.

This clone occurred many times. V usage is TRBV5-6 and J usage is TRBJ1-2; TRBD1 might be the D (6 bases). Germline CDR1 and CDR2: SGHDT and YYEEEE. The CDR3 consists of 14 residues. Trimming left V 1 base short and J 8 bases short, with 15 bases between. In nucleotides, the CDR3 is TGTGCCAGCAGCTTGTATGAGGGCAGGGGCGGCTACACCTTC. It is translated as CASSLYEGRGGYTF.

The chain links TRBV12-3 or TRBV12-4 to TRBJ1-1; D not resolved. Trimming removed 5 bases from V and 1 base from J, with 8 bases in between. This CDR3 is built from 13 residues. The CDR3 nucleotides are TGTGCCAGCAGTCTTCTGGCGAACACTGAAGCTTTCTTT. Its protein product is CASSLLANTEAFF.

The chain uses TRBV5-6 and TRBJ2-1; D might be TRBD1 (6 bases). This CDR3 contains 13 residues. Deletions cut 5 bases from V and 8 bases from J, with 14 bases between. CDR1 and CDR2 from the germline V gene are SGHDT and YYEEEE. CDR3: CASRTPTGDEQFF. The CDR3 DNA reads as TGTGCCAGCAGAACCCCGACAGGCGATGAGCAGTTCTTC.

The rearrangement links TRBV5-7 to TRBJ2-2; unclear D gene. TRBV5-7 is labeled an ORF, and its function is uncertain. The V end was cut by 1 base, the J end by 7 bases, with 5 bases between. CDR3 length: 12 residues. Here the CDR3 DNA reads TGTGCCAGCAGCTTGACTGACGGGGAGCTGTTTTTT. Its protein is CASSLTDGELFF.

The rearrangement links TRBV4-1 to TRBJ2-6; TRBD2 is a possible D gene (6 bases). Germline-derived CDR1 and CDR2 are MGHRA and YSYEKL. Trimming cost V 8 bases and J 0 bases, with 20 bases left between them. This CDR3 contains 18 residues. In DNA, the CDR3 is TGCGCCAGCCTTAGCACGGGGGAGACCAACTCTGGGGCCAACGTCCTGACTTTC. This encodes CASLSTGETNSGANVLTF.

Concerning this clone: One end of the junction is discordant with germline, which a read error may explain. This chain links TRBV6-5 with TRBJ1-2, with 7 bases identical to TRBD1. The CDR3 is made up of 13 amino acids. Germline values: CDR1 MNHEY, CDR2 SVGAGI. DNA for the CDR3: TGTGCCAGCAGCTTGACAGGGAACTATGGCCACACCTTC. Translation gives CASSLTGNYGHTF.

V usage is TRBV10-3 and J usage is TRBJ2-1, with 10 bases that match TRBD2. Per the germline V gene, CDR1 is ENHRY and CDR2 is SYGVKD. CDR3 size: 16 residues. Germline trimming cut 3 bases from V and 7 bases from J; bases unmatched to any gene: 9. The CDR3: CAISETSGGAWNEQFF. The CDR3 DNA is TGTGCCATCAGTGAAACAAGCGGGGGGGCTTGGAATGAGCAGTTCTTC.

This chain uses TRBV19 with TRBJ2-2; perhaps TRBD2 as D (6 bases). This CDR3 has 14 residues. Trimming stripped 4 bases from V and 4 bases from J, with 10 bases between. In germline, CDR1 is LNHDA, CDR2 SQIVND (reference sequence). In DNA, the CDR3 is TGTGCCAGTAGTACGGGGGTGGGCACCGGGGAGCTGTTTTTT. Its protein is CASSTGVGTGELFF.

V usage is TRBV30 and J usage is TRBJ2-1; perhaps TRBD2 as D (6 bases). V lost 2 bases and J lost 2, with 10 bases in between. From germline, CDR1 is GTSNPN and CDR2 SVGIG (reference sequence). The CDR3 length is 14 residues. CDR3 sequence: CAWSLAGPYNEQFF. CDR3 DNA: TGTGCCTGGAGTCTTGCGGGGCCCTACAATGAGCAGTTCTTC.

This clone came up a few times. The rearrangement uses TRBV5-1 and TRBJ1-1, with D maybe TRBD1 (5 bases). Germline V CDR1 and CDR2: SGHRS, YFSETQ. V was cut by 7 bases and J by 6 bases, with 16 bases left in between. CDR3 size: 13 residues. For the CDR3, the DNA is TGCGCCAGCCAGCCCATCGCGGGGGCTGAAGCTTTCTTT. It yields the protein CASQPIAGAEAFF.

The rearrangement uses TRBV12-3 or TRBV12-4 and TRBJ1-1, with D possibly matching TRBD1 (5 bases). Trimming took 6 bases from V and 0 from J, leaving 8 bases between them. The CDR3 is 13 residues long. The CDR3 loop reads CASRWGVNTEAFF. Written as DNA, the CDR3 is TGTGCCAGCAGATGGGGGGTGAACACTGAAGCTTTCTTT.

The rearrangement links TRBV5-4 to TRBJ2-7; 7 bases map to TRBD2. V was clipped by 2 bases and J by 4 bases; unmatched bases: 6. From germline, CDR1 is SGHNT and CDR2 YYREEE (reference sequence). The CDR3 length is 14 residues. Written as DNA, the CDR3 is TGTGCCAGCAGCTTCGGGACTAACACATACGAGCAGTACGTC. This translates into CASSFGTNTYEQYV.

The V gene is TRBV2, the J gene TRBJ2-2; 8 bases fit TRBD2. The CDR3 totals 16 residues. V was pared by 0 bases and J by 6 bases, with 6 bases of the junction left unmatched. Germline CDR1 is SNHLY and CDR2 is FYNNEI. The chain's CDR3 is CASSEAPGLVSGELFF. The DNA of the CDR3 is TGTGCCAGCAGTGAAGCTCCGGGACTAGTGTCCGGGGAGCTGTTTTTT.

The chain links TRBV29-1 to TRBJ2-3; weak D call: TRBD1 (6 bases). Deletions cut 7 bases from V and 5 bases from J, with 10 bases between. The CDR3 covers 11 residues. The V gene's germline CDR1 is SQVTM and CDR2 ANQGSEA. CDR3 protein: CSALGGDTQYF. The CDR3 nucleotides are TGCAGCGCCTTAGGGGGAGATACGCAGTATTTT.

The rearrangement links TRBV7-7 to TRBJ2-3; maybe TRBD1 (6 bases). The germline V gene encodes CDR1 SSHAT and CDR2 FNYEAQ (reference sequence). The CDR3 is 15 amino acids. Trimming removed 5 bases from V and 3 bases from J, with 15 bases in between. CDR3 DNA sequence: TGTGCCAGCAGCGACCAGGGGCGGTGGACAGATACGCAGTATTTT. The encoded protein is CASSDQGRWTDTQYF.

The chain employs TRBV5-6 and TRBJ1-5, with 8 bases lining up with TRBD1. The V and J ends lost 7 bases and 5 bases, in that order; junction bases with no gene match: 11. Germline V lookup: CDR1 SGHDT, CDR2 YYEEEE. The CDR3 runs to 15 residues. In DNA form, the CDR3 reads TGTGCCAGCCGCGAGGACAGGGCTTTTGATCAGCCCCAGCATTTT. Translated: CASREDRAFDQPQHF.

This clone is a singleton in its sample. This chain connects TRBV11-3 to TRBJ1-1; no definite D call. Germline V gene lookup returns CDR1 SGHNT and CDR2 YENEEA. CDR3 length: 14 residues. Trimming pared 1 base from V and 3 bases from J, leaving 9 bases between. The CDR3 DNA is TGTGCCAGCAGCTTAGGTCACGGGGACACTGAAGCTTTCTTT. Its translation is CASSLGHGDTEAFF. The entire variable domain, with the rest obtained from reference TRBV11-3 and TRBJ1-1, is as follows: EAGVVQSPRYKIIEKKQPVAFWCNPISGHNTLYWYLQNLGQGPELLIRYENEEAVDDSQLPKDRFSAERLKGVDSTLKIQPAELGDSAVYLCASSLGHGDTEAFFGQGTRLTVV.

The CDR3 spells CASSSTGGNEQFF. The CDR3 DNA sequence: TGTGCCAGCAGCTCGACAGGGGGCAATGAGCAGTTCTTC. The rearrangement links TRBV11-2 to TRBJ2-1; 9 bases agree with TRBD1. This CDR3 is built from 13 residues. J gave up 6 bases and V 4 bases, and 1 base lay outside the gene matches. Germline CDR1 SGHAT, CDR2 FQNNGV.

Only a few counts were recorded for this clone. The V call is TRBV6-5, the J call TRBJ1-2; D may be TRBD1 (5 bases). The germline V gene encodes CDR1 MNHEY and CDR2 SVGAGI. V was cut by 6 bases and J by 8 bases, with 13 bases left in between. CDR3 length equals 12 residues. The CDR3 region has the DNA TGTGCCAGCAGAGATCAGGGTCGAGGCTACACCTTC. This gives the protein CASRDQGRGYTF.